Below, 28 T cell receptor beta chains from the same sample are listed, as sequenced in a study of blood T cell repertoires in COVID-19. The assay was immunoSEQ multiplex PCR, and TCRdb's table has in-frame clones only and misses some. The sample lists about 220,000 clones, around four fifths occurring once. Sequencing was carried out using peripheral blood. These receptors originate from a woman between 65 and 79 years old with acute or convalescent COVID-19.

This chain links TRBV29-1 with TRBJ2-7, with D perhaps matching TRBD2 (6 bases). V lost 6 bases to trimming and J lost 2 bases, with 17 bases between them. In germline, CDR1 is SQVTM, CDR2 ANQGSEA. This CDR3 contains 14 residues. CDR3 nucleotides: TGCAGCGTGGGAGCCGGGACTCAGGCCTACGAGCAGTACTTC. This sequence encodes CSVGAGTQAYEQYF.

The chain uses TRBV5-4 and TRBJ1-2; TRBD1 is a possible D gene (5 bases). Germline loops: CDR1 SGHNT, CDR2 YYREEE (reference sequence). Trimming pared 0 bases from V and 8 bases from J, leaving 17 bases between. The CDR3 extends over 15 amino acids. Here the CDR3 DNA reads TGTGCCAGCAGCTTGGCCCGGCAGGGAGGCGGGGGCTACACCTTC. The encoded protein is CASSLARQGGGGYTF.

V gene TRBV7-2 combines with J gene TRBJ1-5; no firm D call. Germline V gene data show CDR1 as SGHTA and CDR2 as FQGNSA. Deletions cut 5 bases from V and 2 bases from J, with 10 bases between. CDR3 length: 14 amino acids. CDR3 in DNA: TGTGCCAGCAGCCCAACCGGGGGCAATCAGCCCCAGCATTTT. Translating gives CASSPTGGNQPQHF.

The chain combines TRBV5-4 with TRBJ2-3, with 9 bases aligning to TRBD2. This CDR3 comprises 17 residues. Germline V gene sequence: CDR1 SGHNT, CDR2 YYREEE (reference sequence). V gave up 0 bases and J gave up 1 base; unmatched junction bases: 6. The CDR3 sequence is CASSLVLASGGTDTQYF. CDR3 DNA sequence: TGTGCCAGCAGCTTGGTGTTGGCTAGCGGGGGCACAGATACGCAGTATTTT.

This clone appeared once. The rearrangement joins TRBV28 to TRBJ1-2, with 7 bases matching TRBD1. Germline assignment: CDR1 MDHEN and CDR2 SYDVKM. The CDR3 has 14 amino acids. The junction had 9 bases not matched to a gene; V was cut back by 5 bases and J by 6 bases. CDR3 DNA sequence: TGTGCCAGCAGTACGCCACAGGGGCGGGATGGCTACACCTTC. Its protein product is CASSTPQGRDGYTF.

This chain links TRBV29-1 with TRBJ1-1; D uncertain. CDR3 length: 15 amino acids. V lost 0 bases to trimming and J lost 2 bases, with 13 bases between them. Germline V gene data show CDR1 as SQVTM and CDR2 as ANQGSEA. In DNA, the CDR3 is TGCAGCGTTGAAGATCGCACAGCCTTTAACACTGAAGCTTTCTTT. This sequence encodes CSVEDRTAFNTEAFF. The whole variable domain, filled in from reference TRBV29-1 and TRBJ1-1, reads SAVISQKPSRDICQRGTSLTIQCQVDSQVTMMFWYRQQPGQSLTLIATANQGSEATYESGFVIDKFPISRPNLTFSTLTVSNMSPEDSSIYLCSVEDRTAFNTEAFFGQGTRLTVV.

CDR3 sequence reads: CSAAADRGFWQYF. CDR3 nucleotide sequence: TGCAGCGCCGCCGCAGACAGGGGGTTTTGGCAGTACTTC. The chain uses TRBV29-1 and TRBJ2-7; 9 bases are a match to TRBD1. Germline V gene sequence: CDR1 SQVTM, CDR2 ANQGSEA. This CDR3 is built from 13 residues. The V and J ends lost 7 bases and 9 bases, in that order; junction bases with no gene match: 13.

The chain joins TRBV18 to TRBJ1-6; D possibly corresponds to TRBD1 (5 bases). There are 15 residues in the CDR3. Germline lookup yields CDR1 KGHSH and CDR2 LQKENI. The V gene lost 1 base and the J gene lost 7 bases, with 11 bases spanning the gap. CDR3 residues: CASSPHAAGNSPLHF. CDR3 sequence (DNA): TGTGCCAGCTCACCACACGCGGCAGGGAATTCACCCCTCCACTTT. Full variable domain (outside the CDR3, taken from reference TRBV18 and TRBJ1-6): NAGVMQNPRHLVRRRGQEARLRCSPMKGHSHVYWYRQLPEEGLKFMVYLQKENIIDESGMPKERFSAEFPKEGPSILRIQQVVRGDSAAYFCASSPHAAGNSPLHFGNGTRLTVT.

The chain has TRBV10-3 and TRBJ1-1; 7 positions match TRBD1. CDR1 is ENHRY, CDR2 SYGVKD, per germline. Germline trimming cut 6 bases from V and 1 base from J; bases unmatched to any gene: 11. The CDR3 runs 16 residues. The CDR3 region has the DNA TGTGCCATCAGCGTAGCCGGGACAGCGACGAACACTGAAGCTTTCTTT. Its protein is CAISVAGTATNTEAFF.

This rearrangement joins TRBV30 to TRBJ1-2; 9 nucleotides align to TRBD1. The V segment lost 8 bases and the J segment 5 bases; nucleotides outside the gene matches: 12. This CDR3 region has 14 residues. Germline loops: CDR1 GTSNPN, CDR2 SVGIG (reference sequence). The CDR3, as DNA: TGTGCCAGGGAACAGGGGGCGACAGGTTATGGCTACACCTTC. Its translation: CAREQGATGYGYTF.

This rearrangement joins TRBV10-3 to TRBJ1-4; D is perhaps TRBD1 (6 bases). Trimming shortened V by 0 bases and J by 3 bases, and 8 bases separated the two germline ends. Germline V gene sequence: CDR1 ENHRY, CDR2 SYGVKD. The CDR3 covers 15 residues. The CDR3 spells CAISESQGSNEKLFF. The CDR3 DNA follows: TGTGCCATCAGTGAGTCGCAGGGGTCTAATGAAAAACTGTTTTTT.

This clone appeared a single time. CDR3 loop: CASSLSTAYNEQFF. The CDR3 DNA is TGCGCCAGCTCCCTCTCCACGGCCTACAATGAGCAGTTCTTC. The genes are TRBV5-1 and TRBJ2-1; no definite D call. Trimming left V 7 bases short and J 2 bases short, with 13 bases between. The CDR3 loop spans 14 amino acids. Looked up from germline, CDR1 is SGHRS and CDR2 is YFSETQ.

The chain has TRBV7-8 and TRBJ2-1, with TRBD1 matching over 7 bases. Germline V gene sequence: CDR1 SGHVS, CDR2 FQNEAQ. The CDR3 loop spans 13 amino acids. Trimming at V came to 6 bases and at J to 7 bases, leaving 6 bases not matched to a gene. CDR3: CASSEGARNEQFF. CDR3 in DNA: TGTGCCAGCAGTGAGGGGGCCCGGAATGAGCAGTTCTTC. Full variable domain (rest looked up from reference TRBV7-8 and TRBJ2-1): GAGVSQSPRYKVAKRGQDVALRCDPISGHVSLFWYQQALGQGPEFLTYFQNEAQLDKSGLPSDRFFAERPEGSVSTLKIQRTQQEDSAVYLCASSEGARNEQFFGPGTRLTVL.

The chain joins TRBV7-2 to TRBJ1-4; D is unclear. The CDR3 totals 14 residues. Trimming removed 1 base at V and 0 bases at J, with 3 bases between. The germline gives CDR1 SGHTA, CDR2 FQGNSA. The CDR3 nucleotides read TGTGCCAGCAGCTTAGGGCCAACTAATGAAAAACTGTTTTTT. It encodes CASSLGPTNEKLFF.

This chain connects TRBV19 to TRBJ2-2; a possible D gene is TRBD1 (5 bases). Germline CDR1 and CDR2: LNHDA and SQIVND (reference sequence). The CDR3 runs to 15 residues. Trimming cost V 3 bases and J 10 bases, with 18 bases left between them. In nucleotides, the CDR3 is TGTGCCAGTAGTATCTCAGGGATTCTGGAGCCGGAGCTGTTTTTT. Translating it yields CASSISGILEPELFF.

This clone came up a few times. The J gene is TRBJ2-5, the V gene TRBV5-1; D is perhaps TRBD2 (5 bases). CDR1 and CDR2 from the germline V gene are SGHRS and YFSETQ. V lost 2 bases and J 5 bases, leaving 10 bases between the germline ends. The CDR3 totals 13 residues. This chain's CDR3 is CASSFEGRETQYF. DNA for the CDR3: TGCGCCAGCAGCTTTGAGGGCAGGGAGACCCAGTACTTC.

The CDR3 bases are TGTGCCAGCTCACCAGGACAGGTCGGTAATTCACCCCTCCACTTT. Its translation is CASSPGQVGNSPLHF. The chain uses TRBV18 and TRBJ1-6; 7 nucleotides line up with TRBD1. CDR1 KGHSH and CDR2 LQKENI come from the germline V gene. Germline trimming cut 2 bases from V and 6 bases from J; bases unmatched to any gene: 4. The CDR3 extends over 15 amino acids.

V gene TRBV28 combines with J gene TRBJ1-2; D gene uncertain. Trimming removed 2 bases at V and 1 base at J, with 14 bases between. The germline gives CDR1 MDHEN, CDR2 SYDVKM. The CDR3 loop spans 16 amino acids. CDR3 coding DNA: TGTGCCAGCAGTTTAATTGCGTCGCTCTTTAACTATGGCTACACCTTC. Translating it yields CASSLIASLFNYGYTF.

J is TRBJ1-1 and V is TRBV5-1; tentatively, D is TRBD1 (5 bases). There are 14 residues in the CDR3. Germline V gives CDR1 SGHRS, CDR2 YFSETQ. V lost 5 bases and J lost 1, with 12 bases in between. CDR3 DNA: TGCGCCAGCAGTCCGGACACTTCGAACACTGAAGCTTTCTTT. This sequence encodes CASSPDTSNTEAFF.

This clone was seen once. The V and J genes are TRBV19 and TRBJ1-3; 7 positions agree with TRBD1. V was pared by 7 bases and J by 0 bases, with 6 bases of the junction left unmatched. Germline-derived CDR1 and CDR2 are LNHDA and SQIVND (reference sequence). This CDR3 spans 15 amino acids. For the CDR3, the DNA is TGTGCCAGTACCTTTACAGGGGACTCTGGAAACACCATATATTTT. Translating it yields CASTFTGDSGNTIYF.

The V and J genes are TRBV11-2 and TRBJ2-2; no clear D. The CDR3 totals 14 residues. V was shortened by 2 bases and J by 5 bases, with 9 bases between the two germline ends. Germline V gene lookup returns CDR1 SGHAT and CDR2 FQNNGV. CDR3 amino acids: CASSLSPTTGELFF. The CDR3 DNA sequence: TGTGCCAGCAGCTTAAGCCCCACTACCGGGGAGCTGTTTTTT.

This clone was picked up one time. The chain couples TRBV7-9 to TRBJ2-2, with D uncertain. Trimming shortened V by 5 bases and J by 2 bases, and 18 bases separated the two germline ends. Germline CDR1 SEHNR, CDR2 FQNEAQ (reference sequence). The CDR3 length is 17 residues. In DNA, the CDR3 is TGTGCCAGCAGCCAGAAGTCTCTGGCGGTAAACACCGGGGAGCTGTTTTTT. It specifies CASSQKSLAVNTGELFF.

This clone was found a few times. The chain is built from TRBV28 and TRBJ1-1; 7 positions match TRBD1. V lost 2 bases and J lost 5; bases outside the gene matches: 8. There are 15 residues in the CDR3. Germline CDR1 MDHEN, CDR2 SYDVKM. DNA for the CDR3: TGTGCCAGCAGTTTAAGTTACAGGGGACTGACTGAAGCTTTCTTT. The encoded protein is CASSLSYRGLTEAFF.

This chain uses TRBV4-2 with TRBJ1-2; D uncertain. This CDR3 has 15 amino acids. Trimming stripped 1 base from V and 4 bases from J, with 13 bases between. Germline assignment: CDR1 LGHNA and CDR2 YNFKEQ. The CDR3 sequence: CASSQARGQLYGYTF. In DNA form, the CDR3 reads TGTGCCAGCAGCCAAGCTAGAGGGCAGCTCTATGGCTACACCTTC.

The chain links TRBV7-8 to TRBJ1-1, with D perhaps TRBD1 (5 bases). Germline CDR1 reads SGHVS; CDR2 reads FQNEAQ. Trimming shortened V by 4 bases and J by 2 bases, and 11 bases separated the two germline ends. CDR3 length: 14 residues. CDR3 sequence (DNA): TGTGCCAGCAGCTCGACAGAGGCAAACACTGAAGCTTTCTTT. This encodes CASSSTEANTEAFF. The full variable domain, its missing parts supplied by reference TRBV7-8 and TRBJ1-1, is GAGVSQSPRYKVAKRGQDVALRCDPISGHVSLFWYQQALGQGPEFLTYFQNEAQLDKSGLPSDRFFAERPEGSVSTLKIQRTQQEDSAVYLCASSSTEANTEAFFGQGTRLTVV.

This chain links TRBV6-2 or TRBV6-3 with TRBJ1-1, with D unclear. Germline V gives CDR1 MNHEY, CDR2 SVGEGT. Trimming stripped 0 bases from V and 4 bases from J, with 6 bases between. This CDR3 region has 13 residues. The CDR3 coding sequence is TGTGCCAGCAGTTACTCTGTATTCACTGAAGCTTTCTTT. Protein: CASSYSVFTEAFF.

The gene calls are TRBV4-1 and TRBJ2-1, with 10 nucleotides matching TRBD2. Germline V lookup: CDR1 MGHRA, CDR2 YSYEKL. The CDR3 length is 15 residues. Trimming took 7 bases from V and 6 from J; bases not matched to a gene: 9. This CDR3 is CASTAGLARFNEQFF. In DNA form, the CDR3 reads TGCGCCAGCACCGCGGGACTAGCGCGTTTCAATGAGCAGTTCTTC.

CDR3 amino acids: CASSPSRVFSYEQYF. The CDR3 region has the DNA TGTGCCAGCAGCCCGAGTCGGGTATTCTCCTACGAGCAGTACTTC. This chain connects TRBV11-2 to TRBJ2-7; D gene unclear. From germline, CDR1 is SGHAT and CDR2 FQNNGV. The CDR3 sequence is 15 residues long. V was clipped by 5 bases and J by 0 bases, with 14 bases between them.